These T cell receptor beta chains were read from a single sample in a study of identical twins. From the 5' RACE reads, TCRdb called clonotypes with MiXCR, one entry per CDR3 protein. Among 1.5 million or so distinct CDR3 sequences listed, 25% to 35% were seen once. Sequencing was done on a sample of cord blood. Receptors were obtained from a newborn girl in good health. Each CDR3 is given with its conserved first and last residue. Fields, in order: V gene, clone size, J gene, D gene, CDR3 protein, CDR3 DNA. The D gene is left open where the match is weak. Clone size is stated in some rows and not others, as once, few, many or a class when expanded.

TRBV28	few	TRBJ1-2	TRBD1	CASSYSDRDGGYTF	TGTGCCAGCAGTTATTCTGACAGGGACGGCGGCTACACCTTC
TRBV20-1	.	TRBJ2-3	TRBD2	CSAWTSGGDLTQYF	TGCAGTGCTTGGACTAGCGGGGGCGATTTAACGCAGTATTTT
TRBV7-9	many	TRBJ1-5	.	CASSLDQPQHF	TGTGCCAGCAGTTTAGATCAGCCCCAGCATTTT
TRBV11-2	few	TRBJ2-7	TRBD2	CASSLSSGSNYEQYF	TGTGCCAGCAGCCTCTCTAGCGGGAGTAACTACGAGCAGTACTTC
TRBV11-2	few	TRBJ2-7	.	CASSLDMYEQYF	TGTGCCAGCAGCTTAGATATGTACGAGCAGTACTTC
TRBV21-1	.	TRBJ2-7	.	CASTQRGTNYEQYF	TGTGCCAGCACCCAAAGGGGGACTAACTACGAGCAGTACTTC
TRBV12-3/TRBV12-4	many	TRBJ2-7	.	CASSLEDGYEQYF	TGTGCCAGCAGTTTAGAGGACGGTTACGAGCAGTACTTC
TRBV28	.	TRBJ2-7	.	CASSLDSIPYEQYF	TGTGCCAGCAGTTTAGACAGTATTCCCTACGAGCAGTACTTC
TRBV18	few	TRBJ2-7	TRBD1	CASSRTGGSEQYF	TGTGCCAGCTCACGGACAGGGGGCAGCGAGCAGTACTTC
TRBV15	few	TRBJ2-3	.	CATSRGITGSTDTQYF	TGTGCCACCAGCAGAGGAATTACAGGGAGCACAGATACGCAGTATTTT
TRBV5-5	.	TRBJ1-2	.	CASSLEGLQGLNYGYTF	TGTGCCAGCAGCTTGGAGGGGTTGCAGGGACTTAACTATGGCTACACCTTC
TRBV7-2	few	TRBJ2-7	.	CASTEYNEQYF	TGTGCCAGCACCGAATACAATGAGCAGTACTTC
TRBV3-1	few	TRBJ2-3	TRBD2	CASTQGLVPTDTQYF	TGTGCCAGCACCCAAGGACTAGTACCCACAGATACGCAGTATTTT
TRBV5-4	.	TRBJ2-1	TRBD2	CASSLVGSGDYNKQFF	TGTGCCAGCAGCTTGGTGGGTAGCGGGGACTACAATAAGCAGTTCTTC
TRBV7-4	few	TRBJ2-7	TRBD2	CASSAPLAGPRYEQYF	TGTGCCAGCAGCGCCCCTCTAGCGGGGCCCCGCTACGAGCAGTACTTC
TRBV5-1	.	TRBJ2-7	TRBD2	CASSLGLAAAGGYEQYF	TGCGCCAGCAGCTTAGGACTAGCGGCGGCCGGGGGCTACGAGCAGTACTTC
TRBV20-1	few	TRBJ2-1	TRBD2	CSARSPSGRNEQFF	TGCAGTGCTCGATCCCCTAGCGGGAGGAATGAGCAGTTCTTC
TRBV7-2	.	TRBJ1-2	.	CASSLVGTENYGFTF	TGTGCCAGCAGCTTAGTCGGTACAGAGAACTATGGCTTCACCTTC
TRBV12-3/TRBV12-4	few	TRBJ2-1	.	CASRGILSYNEQFF	TGTGCCAGCAGAGGGATCCTCTCCTACAATGAGCAGTTCTTC
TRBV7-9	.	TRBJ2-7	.	CASSLDLPGVSGGYYEQYF	TGTGCCAGCAGCTTAGACCTCCCAGGGGTGAGCGGTGGCTACTACGAGCAGTACTTC
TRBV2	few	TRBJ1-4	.	CASRKQGLNEKLFF	TGTGCCAGCAGGAAACAGGGCCTTAATGAAAAACTGTTTTTT
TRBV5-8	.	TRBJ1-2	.	CASSLGRTQNYGYTF	TGTGCCAGCAGCTTAGGCCGGACCCAGAACTATGGCTACACCTTC
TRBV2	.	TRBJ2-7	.	CASNKGLSHEQYF	TGTGCCAGCAATAAGGGGCTATCCCACGAGCAGTACTTC
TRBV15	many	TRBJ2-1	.	CATSRSRGTYNEQFF	TGTGCCACCAGCAGGAGTCGAGGGACCTACAATGAGCAGTTCTTC
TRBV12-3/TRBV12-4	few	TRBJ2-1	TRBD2	CASSPLEGTSGSHEQFF	TGTGCCAGCAGCCCACTGGAGGGGACTAGCGGGAGTCATGAGCAGTTCTTC
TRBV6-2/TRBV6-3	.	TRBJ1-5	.	CASSYEGGTQHF	TGTGCCAGCAGTTACGAAGGGGGGACCCAGCATTTT
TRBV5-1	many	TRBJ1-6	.	CASSLGLRGLNSPLHF	TGCGCCAGCAGCTTGGGACTCCGGGGGTTAAATTCACCCCTCCACTTT
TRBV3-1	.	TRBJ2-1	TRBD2	CASSPRRSTGGNNEQFF	TGTGCCAGCAGCCCAAGAAGAAGTACGGGAGGAAACAATGAGCAGTTCTTC
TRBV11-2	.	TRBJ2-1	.	CASSGTNKGGLSYNEQFF	TGTGCCAGCAGCGGGACTAACAAAGGGGGCCTCTCCTACAATGAGCAGTTCTTC
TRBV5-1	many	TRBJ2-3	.	CASSSQITDTQYF	TGCGCCAGCAGCTCACAGATCACAGATACGCAGTATTTT
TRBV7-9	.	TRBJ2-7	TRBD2	CASSLGASGWLSYEQYF	TGTGCCAGCAGCTTAGGGGCTAGCGGTTGGCTCTCCTACGAGCAGTACTTC
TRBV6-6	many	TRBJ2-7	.	CASSYGGNEQYF	TGTGCCAGCAGTTATGGAGGTAACGAGCAGTACTTC
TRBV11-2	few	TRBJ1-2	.	CASPTSLNYQNGGIHYGYTF	TGTGCCAGCCCGACCTCCCTAAATTATCAGAACGGTGGGATCCACTATGGCTACACCTTC
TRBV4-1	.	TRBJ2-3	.	CASSQGISTTDTQYF	TGCGCCAGCAGCCAAGGGATTTCGACCACAGATACGCAGTATTTT
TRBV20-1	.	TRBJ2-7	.	CSASWETYEQYF	TGCAGTGCTAGTTGGGAAACCTACGAGCAGTACTTC
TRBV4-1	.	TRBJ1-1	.	CASSQVWGTEAFF	TGCGCCAGCAGCCAAGTATGGGGTACTGAAGCTTTCTTT
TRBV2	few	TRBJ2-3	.	CASRRDFSTDTQYF	TGTGCCAGCAGAAGGGACTTCTCCACAGATACGCAGTATTTT
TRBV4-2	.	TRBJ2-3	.	CASSQEDGPGADTQYF	TGTGCCAGCAGCCAAGAGGACGGACCCGGGGCAGATACGCAGTATTTT
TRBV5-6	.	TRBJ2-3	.	CASCHSLASSTDTQYF	TGTGCCAGCTGCCACTCGTTAGCGAGTAGCACAGATACGCAGTATTTT
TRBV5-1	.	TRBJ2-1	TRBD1	CASSPTDRGVRVEQFF	TGCGCCAGCAGCCCCACGGACAGGGGAGTGAGAGTTGAGCAGTTCTTC
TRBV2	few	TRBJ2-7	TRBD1	CASTRTGAYEQYF	TGTGCCAGCACGAGGACAGGGGCCTACGAGCAGTACTTC
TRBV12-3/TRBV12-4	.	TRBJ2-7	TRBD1	CASRRRTGDRSYEQYF	TGTGCCAGCAGACGGAGGACAGGGGATAGGAGCTACGAGCAGTACTTC
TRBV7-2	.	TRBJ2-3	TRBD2	CASSSTELPTSGRWDTQYF	TGTGCCAGCAGCTCTACAGAGCTCCCTACTAGCGGGAGGTGGGATACGCAGTATTTT
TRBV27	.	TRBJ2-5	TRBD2	CASSLSREAQETQYF	TGTGCCAGCAGTTTATCCCGGGAGGCCCAAGAGACCCAGTACTTC
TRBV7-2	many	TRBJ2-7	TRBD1	CASSLQGRNEQYF	TGTGCCAGCAGCCTACAGGGGCGAAACGAGCAGTACTTC
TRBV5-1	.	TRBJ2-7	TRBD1	CASSFGQGPLYEQDF	TGCGCCAGCAGCTTCGGACAGGGGCCTCTCTACGAGCAGGACTTC
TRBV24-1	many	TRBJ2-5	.	CATSDFDETQYF	TGTGCCACCAGTGATTTCGACGAGACCCAGTACTTC
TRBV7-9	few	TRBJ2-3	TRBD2	CASSLALLADSTDTQYF	TGTGCCAGCAGCTTAGCTCTCCTAGCGGATAGCACAGATACGCAGTATTTT
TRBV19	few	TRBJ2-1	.	CASRSVGEQFF	TGTGCCAGTCGATCCGTTGGTGAGCAGTTCTTC
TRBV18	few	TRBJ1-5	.	CASSPRQGLNQPQHF	TGTGCCAGCTCACCACGCCAGGGCTTAAATCAGCCCCAGCATTTT
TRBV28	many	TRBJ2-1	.	CASSPPYRSYNEQFF	TGTGCCAGCAGTCCGCCCTACCGCTCCTACAATGAGCAGTTCTTC
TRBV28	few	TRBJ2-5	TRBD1	CASRLGQGAFETQYF	TGTGCCAGCAGACTAGGACAGGGGGCCTTTGAGACCCAGTACTTC
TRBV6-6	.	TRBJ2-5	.	CASSYPFETQYF	TGTGCCAGCAGTTACCCTTTCGAGACCCAGTACTTC
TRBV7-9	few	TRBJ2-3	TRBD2	CASSSGLGRRDTQYF	TGTGCCAGCAGCTCGGGACTAGGACGTAGGGATACGCAGTATTTT
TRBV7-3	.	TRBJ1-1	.	CASSSDYLKTGLNTEAFF	TGTGCCAGCAGCTCCGACTACTTGAAGACAGGATTGAACACTGAAGCTTTCTTT
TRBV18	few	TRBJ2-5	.	CASSPVNSNGRQETQYF	TGTGCCAGCTCACCAGTTAACTCCAATGGCAGGCAAGAGACCCAGTACTTC
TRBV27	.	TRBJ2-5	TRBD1	CASSQGQGFFPYNEQYF	TGTGCCAGCAGTCAAGGACAGGGCTTCTTTCCCTACAATGAGCAGTACTTC
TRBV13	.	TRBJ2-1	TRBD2	CASSLVASGRTWPYNEQFF	TGTGCCAGCAGCTTGGTGGCTAGCGGGAGGACCTGGCCGTACAATGAGCAGTTCTTC
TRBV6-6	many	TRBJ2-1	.	CASSTGNEQFF	TGTGCCAGCAGTACCGGGAATGAGCAGTTCTTC
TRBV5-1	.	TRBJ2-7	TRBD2	CASSHLGLAGGLNEQYF	TGCGCCAGCAGCCATCTTGGACTAGCGGGGGGCCTCAACGAGCAGTACTTC